The 2 T cell receptor beta chains below were found in one sample sequenced in a study of shared clonotypes between healthy human individuals. This table comes from immunoSEQ multiplex PCR, and its TCRdb copy is limited to in-frame clones, with some not included. The table includes about 2.3 million clones, approximately 93% detected once. Input material: naive CD4+ T cells from PBMCs. The sample's subset: CD45RA+ positively selected. The receptors were gathered from a man in his late teens or twenties in good health. Some clones in this sample may be carry-over from other donors' samples.

This chain connects TRBV20-1 to TRBJ1-1; possible D gene TRBD1, 5 bases. The CDR3 spans 11 residues. Per germline, CDR1 DFQATT and CDR2 SNEGSKA (reference sequence). The CDR3 loop is CRGGRRAEAFF. CDR3 DNA: TGCAGGGGGGGGAGGAGGGCTGAAGCTTTCTTT.

The chain employs TRBV7-2 and TRBJ2-1; D might be TRBD1 (8 bases). The CDR3 spans 15 residues. CDR1 is SGHTA, CDR2 FQGNSA, per germline. With 5 bases removed from V and 5 bases from J, the gap between germline ends came to 16 bases. The CDR3 bases are TGTGCCAGCAGCCCTAGGACAGGGACTAACAATGAGCAGTTCTTC. Translated, it gives CASSPRTGTNNEQFF.